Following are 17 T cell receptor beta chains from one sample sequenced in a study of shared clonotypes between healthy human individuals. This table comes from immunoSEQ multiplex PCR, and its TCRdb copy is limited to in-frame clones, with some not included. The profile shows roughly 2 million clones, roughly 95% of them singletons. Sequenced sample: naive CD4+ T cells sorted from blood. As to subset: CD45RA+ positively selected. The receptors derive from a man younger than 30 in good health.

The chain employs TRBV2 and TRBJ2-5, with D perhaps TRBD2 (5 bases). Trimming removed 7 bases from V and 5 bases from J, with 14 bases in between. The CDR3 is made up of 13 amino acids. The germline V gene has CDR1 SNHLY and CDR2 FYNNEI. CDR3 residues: CASTVEVGETQYF. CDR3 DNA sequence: TGTGCCAGCACCGTGGAGGTCGGGGAGACCCAGTACTTC.

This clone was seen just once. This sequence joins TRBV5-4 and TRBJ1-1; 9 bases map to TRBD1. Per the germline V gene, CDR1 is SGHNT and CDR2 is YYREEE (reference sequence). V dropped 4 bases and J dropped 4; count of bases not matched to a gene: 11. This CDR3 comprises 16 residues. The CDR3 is CASSTGQGQSGTEAFF. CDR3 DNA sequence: TGTGCCAGCAGCACGGGACAGGGTCAGAGCGGCACTGAAGCTTTCTTT.

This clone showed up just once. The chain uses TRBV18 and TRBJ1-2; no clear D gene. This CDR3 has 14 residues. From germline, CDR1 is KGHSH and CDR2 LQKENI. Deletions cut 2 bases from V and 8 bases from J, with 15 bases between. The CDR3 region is CASSPAYRELGYTF. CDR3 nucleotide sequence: TGTGCCAGCTCACCAGCGTATCGGGAGTTGGGCTACACCTTC.

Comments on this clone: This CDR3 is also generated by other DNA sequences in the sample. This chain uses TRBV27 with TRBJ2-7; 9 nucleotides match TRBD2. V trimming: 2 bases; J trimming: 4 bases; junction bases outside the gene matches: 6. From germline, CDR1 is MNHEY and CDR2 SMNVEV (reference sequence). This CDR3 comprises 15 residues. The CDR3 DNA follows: TGTGCCAGCAGTTTAAGTAGCGGGGGTAGATACGAGCAGTACTTC. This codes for CASSLSSGGRYEQYF.

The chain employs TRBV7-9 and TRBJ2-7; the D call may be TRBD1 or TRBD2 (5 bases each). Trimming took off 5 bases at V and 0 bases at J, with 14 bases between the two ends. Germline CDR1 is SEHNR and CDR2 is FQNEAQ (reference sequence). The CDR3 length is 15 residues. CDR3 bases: TGTGCCAGCAGCCCGGGACCCCCGAGCTCCTACGAGCAGTACTTC. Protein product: CASSPGPPSSYEQYF.

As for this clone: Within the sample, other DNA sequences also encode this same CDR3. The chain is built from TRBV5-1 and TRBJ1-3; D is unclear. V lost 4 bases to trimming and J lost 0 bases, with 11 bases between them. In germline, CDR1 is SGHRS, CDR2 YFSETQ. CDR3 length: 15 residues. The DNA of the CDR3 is TGCGCCAGCAGCCTTGTTGCGGGCTCTGGAAACACCATATATTTT. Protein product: CASSLVAGSGNTIYF.

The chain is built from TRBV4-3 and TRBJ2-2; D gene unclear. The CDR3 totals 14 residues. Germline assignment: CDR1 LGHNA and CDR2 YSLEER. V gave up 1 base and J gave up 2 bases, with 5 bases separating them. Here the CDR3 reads CASSQAQNTGELFF. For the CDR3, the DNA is TGCGCCAGCAGCCAAGCTCAAAACACCGGGGAGCTGTTTTTT.

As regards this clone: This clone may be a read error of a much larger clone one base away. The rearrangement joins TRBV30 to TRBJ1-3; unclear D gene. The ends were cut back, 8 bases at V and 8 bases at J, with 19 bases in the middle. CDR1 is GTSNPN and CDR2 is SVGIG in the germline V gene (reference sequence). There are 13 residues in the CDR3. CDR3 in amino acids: CAGNRQVGDTIYF. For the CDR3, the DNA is TGTGCCGGGAATCGTCAGGTCGGCGACACCATATATTTT.

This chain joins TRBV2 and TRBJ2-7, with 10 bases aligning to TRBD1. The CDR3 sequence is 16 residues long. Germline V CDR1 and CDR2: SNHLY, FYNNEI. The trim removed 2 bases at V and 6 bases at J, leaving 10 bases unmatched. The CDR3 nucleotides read TGTGCCAGCAGTGAAACGCTGGGACAGGGGTTCCGCGAGCAGTACTTC. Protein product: CASSETLGQGFREQYF.

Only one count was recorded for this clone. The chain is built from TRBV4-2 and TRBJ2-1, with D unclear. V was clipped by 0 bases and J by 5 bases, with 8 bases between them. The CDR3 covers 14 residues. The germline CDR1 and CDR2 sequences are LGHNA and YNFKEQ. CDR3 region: CASSQDLGNNEQFF. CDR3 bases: TGTGCCAGCAGCCAAGATTTGGGAAACAATGAGCAGTTCTTC.

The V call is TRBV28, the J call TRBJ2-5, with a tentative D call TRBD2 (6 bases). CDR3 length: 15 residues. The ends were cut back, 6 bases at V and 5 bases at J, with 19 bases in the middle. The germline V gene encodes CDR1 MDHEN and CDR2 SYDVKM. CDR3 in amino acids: CASRGGAIQEETQYF. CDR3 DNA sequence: TGTGCCAGCAGAGGAGGGGCTATCCAAGAGGAGACCCAGTACTTC.

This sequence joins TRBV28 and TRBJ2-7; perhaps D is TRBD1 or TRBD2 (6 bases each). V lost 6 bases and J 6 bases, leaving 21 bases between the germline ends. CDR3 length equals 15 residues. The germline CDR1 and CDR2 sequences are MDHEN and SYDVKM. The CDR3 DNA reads TGTGCCAGCAGCCCCGTGCGGGCCGGGGGCGGCGAGCAGTACTTC. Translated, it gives CASSPVRAGGGEQYF.

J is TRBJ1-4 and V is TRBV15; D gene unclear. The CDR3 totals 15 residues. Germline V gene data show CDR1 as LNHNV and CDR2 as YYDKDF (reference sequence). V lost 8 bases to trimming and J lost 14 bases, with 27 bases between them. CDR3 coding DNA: TGTGCCACCTCAAGAGAACGGTCCCTGTCGGTCAACCTGTTTTTT. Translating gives CATSRERSLSVNLFF.

Here the CDR3 reads CASSLEATGELFF. DNA for the CDR3: TGTGCCAGCAGCTTGGAGGCTACCGGGGAGCTGTTTTTT. The V call is TRBV5-4, the J call TRBJ2-2; no clear D gene. The germline V gene encodes CDR1 SGHNT and CDR2 YYREEE (reference sequence). The V gene lost 0 bases and the J gene lost 5 bases, with 5 bases spanning the gap. The CDR3 has 13 amino acids.

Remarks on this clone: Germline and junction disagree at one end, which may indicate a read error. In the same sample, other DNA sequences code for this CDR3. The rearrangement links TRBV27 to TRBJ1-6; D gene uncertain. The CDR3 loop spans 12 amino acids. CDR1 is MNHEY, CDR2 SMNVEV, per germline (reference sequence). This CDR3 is CASSLYNSPLHF. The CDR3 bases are TGTGCCAGCAGCTTATATAATTCACCCCTCCACTTT.

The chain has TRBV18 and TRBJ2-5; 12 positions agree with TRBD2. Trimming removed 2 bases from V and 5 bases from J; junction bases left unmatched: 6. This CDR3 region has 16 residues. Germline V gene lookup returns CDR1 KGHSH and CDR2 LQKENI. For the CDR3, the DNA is TGTGCCAGCTCACCAGGACTAGCGGGGACGGGGGAGACCCAGTACTTC. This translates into CASSPGLAGTGETQYF. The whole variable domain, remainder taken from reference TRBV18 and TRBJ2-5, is NAGVMQNPRHLVRRRGQEARLRCSPMKGHSHVYWYRQLPEEGLKFMVYLQKENIIDESGMPKERFSAEFPKEGPSILRIQQVVRGDSAAYFCASSPGLAGTGETQYFGPGTRLLVL.

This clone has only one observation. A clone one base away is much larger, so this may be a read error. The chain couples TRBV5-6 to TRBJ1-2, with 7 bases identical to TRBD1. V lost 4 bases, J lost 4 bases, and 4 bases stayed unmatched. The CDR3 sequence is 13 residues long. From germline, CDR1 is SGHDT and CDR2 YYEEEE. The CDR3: CASSPRTGYGYTF. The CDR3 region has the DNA TGTGCCAGCAGCCCGAGGACAGGCTATGGCTACACCTTC.